This entry lists 18 T cell receptor beta chains sequenced from one sample in a study of shared clonotypes between healthy human individuals. The assay was immunoSEQ multiplex PCR, and TCRdb's table has in-frame clones only and misses some. The sample consists of 450,000 to 500,000 clones, 79% of them appearing once. Sequenced: PBMCs. The receptors were gathered from a woman aged 40-49 years in good health. Some clones in this sample may be carry-over from other donors' samples.

As concerns this clone: It is likely a read error: a sequence one base away is far more abundant. Additional DNA sequences in this sample encode the identical CDR3. The chain couples TRBV6-1 to TRBJ2-7, with D tentatively TRBD2 (7 bases). The CDR3 consists of 13 residues. With 7 bases removed from V and 7 bases from J, the gap between germline ends came to 17 bases. The germline gives CDR1 MNHNS, CDR2 SASEGT. The CDR3 DNA follows: TGTGCCAGCATCTCTGAGGGAGGGGGTGAGCAGTACTTC. This codes for CASISEGGGEQYF.

The rearrangement links TRBV9 to TRBJ1-1, with 9 bases that match TRBD1. Looked up from germline, CDR1 is SGDLS and CDR2 is YYNGEE. The J segment lost 4 bases and the V segment lost 4 bases, leaving 5 bases of the junction unmatched. The CDR3 sequence is 14 residues long. The CDR3: CASSPRTGATEAFF. CDR3 coding DNA: TGTGCCAGCAGCCCACGGACAGGGGCCACTGAAGCTTTCTTT.

V is TRBV28 and J is TRBJ2-7; 7 bases fit TRBD1. V was clipped by 3 bases and J by 7 bases; unmatched bases: 12. CDR3 size: 15 residues. Germline values: CDR1 MDHEN, CDR2 SYDVKM. CDR3 bases: TGTGCCAGCAGTTTGTCCGCCAGGGCCAGGGGGGAGCAGTACTTC. Its protein product is CASSLSARARGEQYF. The whole variable domain, remainder taken from reference TRBV28 and TRBJ2-7, is DVKVTQSSRYLVKRTGEKVFLECVQDMDHENMFWYRQDPGLGLRLIYFSYDVKMKEKGDIPEGYSVSREKKERFSLILESASTNQTSMYLCASSLSARARGEQYFGPGTRLTVT.

The chain recombines TRBV7-8 with TRBJ1-3; 7 nucleotides line up with TRBD1. This CDR3 is built from 15 residues. Trimming removed 7 bases from V and 0 bases from J; junction bases left unmatched: 6. Germline V gene sequence: CDR1 SGHVS, CDR2 FQNEAQ. The CDR3 sequence is CASTGQANSGNTIYF. The CDR3, as DNA: TGTGCCAGCACCGGACAGGCAAACTCTGGAAACACCATATATTTT.

The J gene is TRBJ2-7, the V gene TRBV19; 7 nucleotides align to TRBD2. The germline gives CDR1 LNHDA, CDR2 SQIVND (reference sequence). The CDR3 is 15 amino acids. V was clipped by 5 bases and J by 7 bases; unmatched bases: 14. In nucleotides, the CDR3 is TGTGCCAGTAGTCCAATCGGGACTACCCTAGAGGAGCAGTACTTC. It yields the protein CASSPIGTTLEEQYF.

This clone appeared once. The chain links TRBV6-4 to TRBJ2-3, with D hard to call. The germline CDR1 and CDR2 sequences are MRHNA and SNTAGT. This CDR3 has 15 residues. Trimming stripped 6 bases from V and 0 bases from J, with 13 bases between. CDR3 protein: CASRLDGASTDTQYF. CDR3 sequence (DNA): TGTGCCAGCAGGCTTGACGGAGCTAGCACAGATACGCAGTATTTT.

The rearrangement joins TRBV21-1 to TRBJ1-5; the table calls TRBD1, which could not be checked here. TRBV21-1 is classified as a pseudogene. This CDR3 region has 16 residues. In DNA, the CDR3 is TGTGCCAGCCGCCAAGGCACTGGACAGGGCGGGAAACCCCAGCATTTT. Translation: CASRQGTGQGGKPQHF.

The chain has TRBV10-3 and TRBJ2-3, with 10 nucleotides matching TRBD2. In germline, CDR1 is ENHRY, CDR2 SYGVKD. The length of the CDR3 is 14 residues. Unmatched junction bases numbered 0, after V lost 6 bases and J lost 0 bases. Here the CDR3 reads CAIRAGGSTDTQYF. The CDR3 DNA sequence: TGTGCCATCAGAGCGGGAGGGAGCACAGATACGCAGTATTTT.

This clone was seen just once. This chain connects TRBV18 to TRBJ2-2; perhaps D is TRBD1 or TRBD2 (5 bases each). There are 14 residues in the CDR3. The germline CDR1 and CDR2 sequences are KGHSH and LQKENI. Deletions cut 11 bases from V and 0 bases from J, with 13 bases between. In nucleotides, the CDR3 is TGTGCCGGGGGACCATCATCGAACACCGGGGAGCTGTTTTTT. Translating gives CAGGPSSNTGELFF.

This clone has more than one count but fewer than ten. One junction end does not reproduce the germline sequence, and a read error may be involved. The gene calls are TRBV6-5 and TRBJ2-4; D is perhaps TRBD1 or TRBD2 (6 bases each). This CDR3 contains 13 residues. Germline CDR1 MNHEY, CDR2 SVGAGI. CDR3: CASSYLSGDIKYF. In DNA form, the CDR3 reads TGTGCCAGCAGTTACCTATCGGGGGACATTAAGTACTTC.

The rearrangement uses TRBV18 and TRBJ2-5; 12 nucleotides match TRBD2. Germline assignment: CDR1 KGHSH and CDR2 LQKENI. J gave up 3 bases and V 2 bases, and 4 bases lay outside the gene matches. This CDR3 comprises 16 residues. CDR3 protein: CASSPGLAGPKETQYF. For the CDR3, the DNA is TGTGCCAGCTCACCAGGACTAGCGGGACCAAAAGAGACCCAGTACTTC.

Worth noting for this clone: The same CDR3 can be traced to other DNA sequences in this sample. This rearrangement joins TRBV9 to TRBJ2-1; TRBD2 might be the D (6 bases). The germline V and J ends were trimmed by 0 bases and 4 bases, with 8 bases remaining between them. The CDR3 is 14 residues long. CDR1 is SGDLS and CDR2 is YYNGEE in the germline V gene. The CDR3 region has the DNA TGTGCCAGCAGCGTAGTACTAGCTTACAATGAGCAGTTCTTC. As protein: CASSVVLAYNEQFF. The whole variable domain, remainder taken from reference TRBV9 and TRBJ2-1, is DSGVTQTPKHLITATGQRVTLRCSPRSGDLSVYWYQQSLDQGLQFLIQYYNGEERAKGNILERFSAQQFPDLHSELNLSSLELGDSALYFCASSVVLAYNEQFFGPGTRLTVL.

The table lists this clone with many counts. This chain joins TRBV5-1 and TRBJ2-5; perhaps TRBD2 as D (5 bases). Trimming removed 4 bases from V and 0 bases from J, with 10 bases in between. The CDR3 runs 14 residues. Germline values: CDR1 SGHRS, CDR2 YFSETQ. The CDR3 protein is CASSETRNQETQYF. The CDR3 DNA reads as TGCGCCAGCAGCGAAACTAGAAACCAAGAGACCCAGTACTTC.

The chain combines TRBV5-6 with TRBJ2-5, with D maybe TRBD2 (6 bases). In germline, CDR1 is SGHDT, CDR2 YYEEEE. The CDR3 length is 15 residues. The V end lost 4 bases, the J end lost 5 bases, and 18 bases lay between the germline ends. The CDR3 region is CASSAGTSGWETQYF. As DNA, the CDR3 is TGTGCCAGCAGCGCGGGGACGTCCGGATGGGAGACCCAGTACTTC.

This clone was counted once. The chain uses TRBV30 and TRBJ2-5; either TRBD1 or TRBD2 may fit D (6 bases each). Trimming took 0 bases from V and 5 from J, leaving 13 bases between them. The CDR3 runs to 14 residues. Per germline, CDR1 GTSNPN and CDR2 SVGIG (reference sequence). For the CDR3, the DNA is TGTGCCTGGAGTGTAAAAGGGGGGATCGAGACCCAGTACTTC. As protein: CAWSVKGGIETQYF.

This chain links TRBV18 with TRBJ2-6; maybe TRBD1 (8 bases). CDR3 size: 17 residues. Germline V gives CDR1 KGHSH, CDR2 LQKENI. The germline V and J ends were trimmed by 3 bases and 5 bases, with 17 bases remaining between them. The CDR3 DNA sequence: TGTGCCAGCTCACCTGGACAGGGAGGGTCCAGGGCCAACGTCCTGACTTTC. It translates to CASSPGQGGSRANVLTF.

At least ten counts were recorded for this clone. The chain couples TRBV18 to TRBJ2-5; 8 nucleotides align to TRBD1. This CDR3 is 15 amino acids long. The junction had 8 bases not matched to a gene; V was cut back by 3 bases and J by 5 bases. Germline values: CDR1 KGHSH, CDR2 LQKENI. This chain's CDR3 is CASSPPGQAPETQYF. The CDR3 region has the DNA TGTGCCAGCTCACCCCCGGGACAGGCCCCGGAGACCCAGTACTTC.

V is TRBV5-1 and J is TRBJ2-3; tentative D call: TRBD1 (7 bases). The CDR3 is 17 residues long. Trimming took off 0 bases at V and 3 bases at J, with 17 bases between the two ends. Germline V CDR1 and CDR2: SGHRS, YFSETQ. CDR3 sequence reads: CASSLALGGGRTDTQYF. The CDR3 DNA is TGCGCCAGCAGCTTGGCCTTAGGAGGGGGCCGTACAGATACGCAGTATTTT. The full variable domain, completed using reference TRBV5-1 and TRBJ2-3, is KAGVTQTPRYLIKTRGQQVTLSCSPISGHRSVSWYQQTPGQGLQFLFEYFSETQRNKGNFPGRFSGRQFSNSRSEMNVSTLELGDSALYLCASSLALGGGRTDTQYFGPGTRLTVL.